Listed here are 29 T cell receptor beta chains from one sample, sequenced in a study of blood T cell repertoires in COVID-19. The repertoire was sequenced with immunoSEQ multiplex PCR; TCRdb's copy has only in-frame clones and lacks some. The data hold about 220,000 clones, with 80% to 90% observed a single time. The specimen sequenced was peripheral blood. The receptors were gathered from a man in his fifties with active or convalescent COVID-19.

The CDR3 here is CASSWTGLSGNTIYF. The CDR3 DNA reads TGCGCCAGCAGCTGGACAGGACTCTCTGGAAACACCATATATTTT. The rearrangement uses TRBV4-3 and TRBJ1-3; 7 positions match TRBD1. CDR3 length equals 15 residues. With 5 bases clipped from V and 0 bases from J, the junction kept 4 bases outside the gene matches. Germline lookup yields CDR1 LGHNA and CDR2 YSLEER.

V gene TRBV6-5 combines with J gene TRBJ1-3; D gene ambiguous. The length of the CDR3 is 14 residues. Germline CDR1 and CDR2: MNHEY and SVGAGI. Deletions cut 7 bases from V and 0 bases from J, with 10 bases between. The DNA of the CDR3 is TGTGCCAGCAAAGGACTGAGCTCTGGAAACACCATATATTTT. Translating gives CASKGLSSGNTIYF.

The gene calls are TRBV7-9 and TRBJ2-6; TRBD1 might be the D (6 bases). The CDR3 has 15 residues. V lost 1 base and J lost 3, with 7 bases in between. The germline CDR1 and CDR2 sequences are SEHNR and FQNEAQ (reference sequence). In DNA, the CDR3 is TGTGCCAGCAGCTTAGGGGGGCTTGGGGCCAACGTCCTGACTTTC. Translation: CASSLGGLGANVLTF.

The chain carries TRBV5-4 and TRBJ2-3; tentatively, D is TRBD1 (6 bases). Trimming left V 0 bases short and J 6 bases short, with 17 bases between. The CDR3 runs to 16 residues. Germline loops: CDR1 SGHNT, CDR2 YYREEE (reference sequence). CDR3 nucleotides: TGTGCCAGCAGCTTGGGGAAGGGGGTGCGCGTCGATACGCAGTATTTT. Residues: CASSLGKGVRVDTQYF.

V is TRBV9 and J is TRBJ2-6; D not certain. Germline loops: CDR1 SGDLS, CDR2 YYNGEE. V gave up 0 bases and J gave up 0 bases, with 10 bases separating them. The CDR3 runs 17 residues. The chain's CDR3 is CASSVGVRPSGANVLTF. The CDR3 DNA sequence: TGTGCCAGCAGCGTAGGGGTCAGGCCCTCTGGGGCCAACGTCCTGACTTTC.

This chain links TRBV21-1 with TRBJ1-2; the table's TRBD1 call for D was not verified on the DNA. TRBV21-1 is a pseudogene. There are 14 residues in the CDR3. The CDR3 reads CAIHAGGADYGYTF. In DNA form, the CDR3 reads TGTGCCATCCACGCTGGGGGCGCCGACTATGGCTACACCTTC.

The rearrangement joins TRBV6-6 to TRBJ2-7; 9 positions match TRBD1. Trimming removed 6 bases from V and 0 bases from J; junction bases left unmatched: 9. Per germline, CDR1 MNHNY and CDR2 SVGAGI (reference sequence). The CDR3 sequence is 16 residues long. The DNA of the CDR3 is TGTGCCAGCAGCCCGTATCGGGGACAGGGCTCCTACGAGCAGTACTTC. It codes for CASSPYRGQGSYEQYF.

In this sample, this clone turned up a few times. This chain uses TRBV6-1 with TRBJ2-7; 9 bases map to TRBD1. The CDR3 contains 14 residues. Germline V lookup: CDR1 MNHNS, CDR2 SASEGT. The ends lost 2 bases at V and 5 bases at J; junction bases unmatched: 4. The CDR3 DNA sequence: TGTGCCAGCAGTGAATTGGACAGGGGCCACGAGCAGTACGTC. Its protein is CASSELDRGHEQYV.

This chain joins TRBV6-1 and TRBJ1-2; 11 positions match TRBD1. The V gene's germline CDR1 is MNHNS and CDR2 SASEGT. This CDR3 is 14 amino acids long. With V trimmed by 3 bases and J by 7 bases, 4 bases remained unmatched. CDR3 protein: CASSDRDRGTGYTF. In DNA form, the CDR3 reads TGTGCCAGCAGTGACCGGGACAGGGGGACTGGCTACACCTTC.

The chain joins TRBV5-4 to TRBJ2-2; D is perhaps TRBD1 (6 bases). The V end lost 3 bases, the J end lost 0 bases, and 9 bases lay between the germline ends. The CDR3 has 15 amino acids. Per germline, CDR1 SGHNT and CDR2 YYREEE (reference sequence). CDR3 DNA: TGTGCCAGCAGCTCCCGACAGGCGAACACCGGGGAGCTGTTTTTT. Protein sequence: CASSSRQANTGELFF.

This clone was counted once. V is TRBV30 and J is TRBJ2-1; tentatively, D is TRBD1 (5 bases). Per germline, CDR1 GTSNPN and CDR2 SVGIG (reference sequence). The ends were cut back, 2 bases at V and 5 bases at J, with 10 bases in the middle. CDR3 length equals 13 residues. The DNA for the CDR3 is TGTGCCTGGAGTCCCCAGACAGACAATGAGCAGTTCTTC. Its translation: CAWSPQTDNEQFF.

In DNA, the CDR3 is TGCGCCAGCAGCCCCAGGACAGGGGTTCAGCCCCAGCATTTT. Encoded protein: CASSPRTGVQPQHF. The V call is TRBV5-1, the J call TRBJ1-5; TRBD1 agrees at 9 bases. CDR3 size: 14 residues. V lost 4 bases, J lost 6 bases, and 5 bases stayed unmatched. The V gene's germline CDR1 is SGHRS and CDR2 YFSETQ.

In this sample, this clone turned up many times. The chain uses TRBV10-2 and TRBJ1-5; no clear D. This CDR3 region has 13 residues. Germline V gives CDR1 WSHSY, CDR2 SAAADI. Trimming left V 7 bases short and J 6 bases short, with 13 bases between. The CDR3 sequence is CASNEGAPQPQHF. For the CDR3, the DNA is TGCGCCAGCAACGAGGGAGCCCCTCAGCCCCAGCATTTT.

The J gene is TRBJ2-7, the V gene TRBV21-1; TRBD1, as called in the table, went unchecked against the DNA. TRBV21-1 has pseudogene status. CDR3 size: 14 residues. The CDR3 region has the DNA TGTGCCAGCACTAAGGATGCCAGGGGGTACGAGCAGTACGTC. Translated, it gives CASTKDARGYEQYV.

CDR3 DNA: TGTGCCAGCAGCTTGATGACAGGGGGCACCGGGGAGCTGTTTTTT. Amino acids: CASSLMTGGTGELFF. V and J are TRBV7-3 and TRBJ2-2; 9 nucleotides agree with TRBD1. Germline trimming cut 3 bases from V and 4 bases from J; bases unmatched to any gene: 3. The CDR3 consists of 15 residues. Germline V gene lookup returns CDR1 SGHTA and CDR2 FQGTGA.

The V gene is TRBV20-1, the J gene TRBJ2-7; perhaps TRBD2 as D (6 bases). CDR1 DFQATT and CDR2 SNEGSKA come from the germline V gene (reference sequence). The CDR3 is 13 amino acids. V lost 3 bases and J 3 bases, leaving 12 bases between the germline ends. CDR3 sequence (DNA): TGCAGTGCTAGTGAATGGAGGGTCTACGAGCAGTACGTC. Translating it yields CSASEWRVYEQYV.

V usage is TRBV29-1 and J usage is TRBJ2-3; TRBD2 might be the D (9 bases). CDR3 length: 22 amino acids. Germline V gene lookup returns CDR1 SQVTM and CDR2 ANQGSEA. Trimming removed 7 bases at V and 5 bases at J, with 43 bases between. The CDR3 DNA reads TGCAGCGCCTTACGGGACAGGACTACCTCGACTAGCGGAGGTTGGGGGTTAGATACGCAGTATTTT. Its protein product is CSALRDRTTSTSGGWGLDTQYF.

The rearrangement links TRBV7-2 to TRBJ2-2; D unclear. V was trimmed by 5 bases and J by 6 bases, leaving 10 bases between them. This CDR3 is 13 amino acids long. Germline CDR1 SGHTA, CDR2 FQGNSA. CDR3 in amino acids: CASSLTVPGELFF. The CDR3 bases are TGTGCCAGCAGCCTAACGGTTCCCGGGGAGCTGTTTTTT. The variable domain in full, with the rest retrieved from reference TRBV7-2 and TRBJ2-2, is GAGVSQSPSNKVTEKGKDVELRCDPISGHTALYWYRQSLGQGLEFLIYFQGNSAPDKSGLPSDRFSAERTGGSVSTLTIQRTQQEDSAVYLCASSLTVPGELFFGEGSRLTVL.

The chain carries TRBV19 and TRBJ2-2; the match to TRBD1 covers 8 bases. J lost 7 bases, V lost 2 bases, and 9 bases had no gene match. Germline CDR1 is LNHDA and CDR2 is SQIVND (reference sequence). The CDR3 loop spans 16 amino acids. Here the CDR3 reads CASSIPNRGFGGELFF. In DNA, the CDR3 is TGTGCCAGTAGTATACCAAACAGGGGGTTTGGCGGGGAGCTGTTTTTT.

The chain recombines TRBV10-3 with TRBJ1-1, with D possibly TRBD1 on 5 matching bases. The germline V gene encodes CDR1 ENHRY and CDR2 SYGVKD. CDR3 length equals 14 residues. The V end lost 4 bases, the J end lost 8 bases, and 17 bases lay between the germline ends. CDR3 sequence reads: CAISAEVGLTEAFF. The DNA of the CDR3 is TGTGCCATCAGTGCGGAAGTGGGGCTTACCGAAGCTTTCTTT.

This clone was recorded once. Here the CDR3 reads CAIGTGEPNTQYF. CDR3 nucleotide sequence: TGTGCCATCGGGACAGGGGAGCCGAATACGCAGTATTTT. The chain uses TRBV10-3 and TRBJ2-3; 10 nucleotides match TRBD1. Germline CDR1 ENHRY, CDR2 SYGVKD. V trimming: 8 bases; J trimming: 7 bases; junction bases outside the gene matches: 6. The CDR3 loop spans 13 amino acids.

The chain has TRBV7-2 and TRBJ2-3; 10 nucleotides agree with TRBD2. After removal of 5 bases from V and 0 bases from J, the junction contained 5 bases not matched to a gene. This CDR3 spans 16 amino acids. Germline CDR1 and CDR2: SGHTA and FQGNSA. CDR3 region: CASSPSGGLSTDTQYF. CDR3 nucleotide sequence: TGTGCCAGCAGCCCTAGCGGGGGCCTTAGCACAGATACGCAGTATTTT.

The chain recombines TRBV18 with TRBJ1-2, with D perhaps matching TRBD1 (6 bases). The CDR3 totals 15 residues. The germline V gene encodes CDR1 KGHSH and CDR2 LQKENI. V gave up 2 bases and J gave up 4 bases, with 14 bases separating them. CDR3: CASSPIYRDGYGYTF. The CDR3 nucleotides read TGTGCCAGCTCACCAATTTACAGGGATGGCTATGGCTACACCTTC.

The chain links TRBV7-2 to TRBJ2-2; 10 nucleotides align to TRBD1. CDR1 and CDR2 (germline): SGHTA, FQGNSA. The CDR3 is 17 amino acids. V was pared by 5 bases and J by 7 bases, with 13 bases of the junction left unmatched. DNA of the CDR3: TGTGCCAGCAGCGCCCCGGGACAGGGGCCTATTGGCGGGGAGCTGTTTTTT. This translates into CASSAPGQGPIGGELFF.

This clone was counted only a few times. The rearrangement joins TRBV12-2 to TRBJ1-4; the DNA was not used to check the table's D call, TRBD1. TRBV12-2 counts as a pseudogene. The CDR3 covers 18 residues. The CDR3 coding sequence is TGTGCAAGTCGCTTAGTATTGGGACAGGGGCCTACTGATGAAAAACTGTTTTTT. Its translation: CASRLVLGQGPTDEKLFF.

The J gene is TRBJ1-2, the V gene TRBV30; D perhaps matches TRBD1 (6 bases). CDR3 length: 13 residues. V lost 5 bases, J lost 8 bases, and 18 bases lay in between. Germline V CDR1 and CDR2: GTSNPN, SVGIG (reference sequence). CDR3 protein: CAWLGFTGYGYTF. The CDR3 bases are TGTGCCTGGCTTGGTTTTACAGGGTACGGCTACACCTTC.

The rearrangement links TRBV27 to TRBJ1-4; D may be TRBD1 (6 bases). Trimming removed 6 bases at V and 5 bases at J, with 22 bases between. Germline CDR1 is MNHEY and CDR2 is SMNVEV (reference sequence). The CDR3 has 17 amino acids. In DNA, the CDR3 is TGTGCCAGCAGCCTAAACCAAGGGGCGCAGGGGAATGAAAAACTGTTTTTT. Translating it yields CASSLNQGAQGNEKLFF.

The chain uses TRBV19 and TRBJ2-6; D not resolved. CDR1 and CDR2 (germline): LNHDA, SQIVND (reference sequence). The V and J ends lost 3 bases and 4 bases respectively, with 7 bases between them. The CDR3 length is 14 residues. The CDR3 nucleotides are TGTGCCAGTAGTATTGCCGGGGGGGCCAACGTCCTGACTTTC. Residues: CASSIAGGANVLTF. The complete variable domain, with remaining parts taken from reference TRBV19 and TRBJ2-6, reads DGGITQSPKYLFRKEGQNVTLSCEQNLNHDAMYWYRQDPGQGLRLIYYSQIVNDFQKGDIAEGYSVSREKKESFPLTVTSAQKNPTAFYLCASSIAGGANVLTFGAGSRLTVL.

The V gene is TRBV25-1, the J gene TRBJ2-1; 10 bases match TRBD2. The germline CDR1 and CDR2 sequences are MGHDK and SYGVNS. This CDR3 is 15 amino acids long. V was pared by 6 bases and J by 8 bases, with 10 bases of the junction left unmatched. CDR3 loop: CASSSLAGAGDEQFF. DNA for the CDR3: TGTGCCAGCAGCTCCCTAGCGGGAGCGGGCGATGAGCAGTTCTTC.